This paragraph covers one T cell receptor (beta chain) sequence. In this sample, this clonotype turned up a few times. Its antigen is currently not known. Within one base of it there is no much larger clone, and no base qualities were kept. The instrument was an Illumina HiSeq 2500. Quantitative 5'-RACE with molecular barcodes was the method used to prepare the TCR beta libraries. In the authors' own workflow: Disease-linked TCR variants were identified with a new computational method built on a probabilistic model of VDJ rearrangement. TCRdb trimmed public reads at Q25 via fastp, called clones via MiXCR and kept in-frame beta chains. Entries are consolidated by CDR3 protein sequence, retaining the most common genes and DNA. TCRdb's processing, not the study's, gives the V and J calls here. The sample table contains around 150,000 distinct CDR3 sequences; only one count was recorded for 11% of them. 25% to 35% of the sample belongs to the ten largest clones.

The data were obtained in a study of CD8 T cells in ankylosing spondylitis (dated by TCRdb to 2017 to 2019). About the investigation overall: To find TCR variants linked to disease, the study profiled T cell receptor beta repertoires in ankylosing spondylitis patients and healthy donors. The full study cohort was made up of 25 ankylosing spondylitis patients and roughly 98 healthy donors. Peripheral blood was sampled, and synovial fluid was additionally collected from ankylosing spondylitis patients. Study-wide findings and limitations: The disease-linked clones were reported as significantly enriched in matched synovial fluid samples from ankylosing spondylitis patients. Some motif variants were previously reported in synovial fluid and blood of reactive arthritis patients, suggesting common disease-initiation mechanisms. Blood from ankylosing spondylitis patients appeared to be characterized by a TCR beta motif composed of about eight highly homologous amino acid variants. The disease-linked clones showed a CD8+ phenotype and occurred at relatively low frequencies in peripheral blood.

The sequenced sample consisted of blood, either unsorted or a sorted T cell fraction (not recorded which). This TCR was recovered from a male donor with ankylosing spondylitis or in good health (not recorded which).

CDR3 region: CASSRYDFEKLFF. The sequence in DNA is TGTGCCAGCAGCCGGTACGATTTTGAAAAACTGTTTTTT. The rearrangement combines TRBV11-3 with TRBJ1-4; a confident D gene designation cannot be given. V drops 5 bases and J drops 7 bases, leaving 11 bases in between. The CDR3 sequence holds 13 residues, the cysteine and phenylalanine included. Just the 39-base CDR3 DNA is kept, in frame starting at base 1. CDR1 SGHNT and CDR2 YENEEA were looked up in the germline V gene. This CDR3, with the reference TRBV11-3 and TRBJ1-4 proteins standing in past its ends, gives the full variable domain EAGVVQSPRYKIIEKKQPVAFWCNPISGHNTLYWYLQNLGQGPELLIRYENEEAVDDSQLPKDRFSAERLKGVDSTLKIQPAELGDSAVYLCASSRYDFEKLFFGSGTQLSVL.